This T cell receptor beta chain was retrieved from a study of T cells after yellow fever vaccination. Germline V gives CDR1 MGHRA, CDR2 YSYEKL. Unmatched junction bases numbered 18, after V lost 1 base and J lost 7 bases. The CDR3 has 19 residues. Concerning this clonotype: What it recognizes is unknown.

Overall study results and limits: In FACS-sorted repertoires, abundant clonotypes from the bulk population could appear as contaminants. The study found a weaker secondary response that peaked faster, day 5 versus 15. Only a small proportion of the clonotypes turned up in both the CD4 and the CD8 compartments, likely arising from convergent recombination.

Template switching by 5'RACE produced TCR cDNA, adding a universal primer site and UMIs. One entry per CDR3 protein, called by TCRdb with MiXCR from the 5' RACE reads. The sample consists of a few hundred thousand distinct CDR3 sequences, about 9.9% of them appearing once. The sequence was obtained from a man in his late teens or twenties who received the YFV17D yellow fever vaccine. Sequenced here: PBMCs, sampled on the day of the first yellow fever vaccination. The V call is TRBV4-1, the J call TRBJ2-1; 8 nucleotides match TRBD2. CDR3 residues: CASSQVPNGGATTRNEQFF. In DNA form, the CDR3 reads TGCGCCAGCAGCCAAGTCCCAAACGGGGGGGCCACTACCCGTAATGAGCAGTTCTTC.